This T cell receptor (beta chain) is drawn from a study of T cells in Graves' hyperthyroidism and ophthalmopathy. General study results and limits: A model of 13 V-J pairs discriminated ophthalmopathy from stable hyperthyroidism.

TCR beta CDR3 region amplification was performed from RNA transcripts. The TCR CDR3 was amplified in a first-round RT-PCR using the HTBI primer set. MiXCR, run by TCRdb on the multiplex PCR reads, gives a single entry per CDR3 protein. The sample gives over 700,000 distinct CDR3 sequences, approximately 40% of which show up once; more than 7% is in the top ten. The table lists this clonotype with many counts. The target antigen is unknown. Trimming at V came to 5 bases and at J to 5 bases, leaving 6 bases not matched to a gene. Germline-derived CDR1 and CDR2 are SQVTM and ANQGSEA. The CDR3 runs 12 residues.

This clonotype was sampled from a young man with Graves' hyperthyroidism. Sequenced sample: blood. The chain links TRBV29-1 to TRBJ2-7; TRBD2 agrees at 7 bases. The CDR3, as DNA: TGCAGCGTTATACGAAGCGGGGACGAGCAGTACTTC. Its translation is CSVIRSGDEQYF.